The clone carrying this T cell receptor (beta chain) was seen only a few times. Its antigen is not identified. Using immunoSEQ multiplex PCR, the repertoire was profiled, and TCRdb retains in-frame clones only, with some absent. The sample consists of 980,000 or so clones, over 60% of them appearing once. This entry comes from a study of shared clonotypes between healthy human individuals. Study-wide results and caveats: Around 5.4% of naive CD4 clonotypes were common to several donors.

Germline CDR1 PRHDT, CDR2 FYEKMQ (reference sequence). This CDR3 is 14 amino acids long. V was cut by 2 bases and J by 1 base, with 8 bases left in between. The sequence derives from a man between 18 and 29 years old in good health. The rearrangement joins TRBV13 to TRBJ1-1; tentatively, D is TRBD1 (6 bases). The specimen sequenced was memory CD4+ T cells sorted from blood. Subset reported: CD45RA-negative fraction. CDR3 amino acids: CASSLLGGNTEAFF. CDR3 DNA: TGTGCCAGCAGCTTACTAGGGGGGAACACTGAAGCTTTCTTT.